The clone carrying this T cell receptor beta chain was recorded only once. Assay used: immunoSEQ multiplex PCR; TCRdb lists only in-frame clones, some missing. The table records under 150,000 clones, around 88% of them present only once. Trimming stripped 5 bases from V and 9 bases from J, with 2 bases between. Germline V gene lookup returns CDR1 SGHTA and CDR2 FQGNSA. The CDR3 consists of 9 residues. This specimen belongs to a study of control samples from healthy donors and cancer patients. The sequence derives from a man aged 35 to 55 in good health. The sample taken for sequencing was blood. The rearrangement joins TRBV7-2 to TRBJ2-1, with no clear D. This CDR3 is CASSREQFF. The CDR3 bases are TGTGCCAGCAGCCGTGAGCAGTTCTTC.